This TCR beta chain was recovered during a study of blood T cells in healthy people across ages. Total RNA was extracted at no less than 6 micrograms per sample. The authors ran a second PCR of about 6 to 12 cycles using a sample-barcoded 5' primer and a J-beta primer mix. Researchers report that each sample yielded at least 2.5 million CDR3-containing paired-end reads. TCRdb re-analysed the 5' RACE reads in MiXCR, keeping a single row per CDR3 protein. The repertoire holds over 1,500,000 distinct CDR3 sequences, with around half as singletons. Notes on the study in general: A strong correlation was found between TCR beta diversity and the percentage of naive T cells.

CDR1 is SGDLS, CDR2 YYNGEE, per germline. This CDR3 has 16 residues. Germline trimming cut 0 bases from V and 4 bases from J; bases unmatched to any gene: 5. This clonotype was seen once. Its specificity is unknown. This sequence was found in a middle-aged woman in good health. The chain uses TRBV9 and TRBJ2-1, with 9 bases lining up with TRBD1. The sequencing sample was made of blood. CDR3 in amino acids: CASSVAPGQGYNEQFF. The CDR3 DNA sequence: TGTGCCAGCAGCGTAGCACCGGGACAGGGATACAATGAGCAGTTCTTC.